Listed below are T cell receptor beta chains from one sample, sequenced in a study of shared clonotypes between healthy human individuals. Generated by immunoSEQ multiplex PCR, the TCRdb table keeps only in-frame clones and is missing some. The sample has more than 500,000 clones; approximately 96% are singletons. Specimen: naive CD8+ T cells sorted from blood. The origin of the receptors is a woman aged 25 to 39 in good health. CDR3s include the opening cysteine and the closing phenylalanine or tryptophan. A D gene is named only where the DNA matches it firmly. Expanded clones get a size class; other rows say once, few or many, or leave the size out.

d_gene	abundance	v_gene	j_gene	CDR3nt	CDR3aa
TRBD1	.	TRBV27	TRBJ2-7	TGTGCCAGCAGTGGGACAGGATTCTCCTCCTACGAGCAGTACTTC	CASSGTGFSSYEQYF
TRBD2	.	TRBV9	TRBJ2-2	TGTGCCAGCAGCGTAGAACTAGCGGGAGGTATAGGGGAGCTGTTTTTT	CASSVELAGGIGELFF
.	.	TRBV21-1	TRBJ2-1	TGTGCCAGCAGCAAAGAGAACAGACTTCACAATGAGCAGTTCTTC	CASSKENRLHNEQFF
TRBD2	.	TRBV6-5	TRBJ2-3	TGTGCCAGCAGTTCCTCTAGCGGGGGCACAGATACGCAGTATTTT	CASSSSSGGTDTQYF
TRBD2	.	TRBV9	TRBJ2-7	TGTGCCAGCAGCGCACAGCGCGGGAGTCTCCACGAGCAGTACTTC	CASSAQRGSLHEQYF
TRBD1	.	TRBV28	TRBJ1-1	TGTGCCAGCAGTCCGCGGACAGGGCCTTACACTGAAGCTTTCTTT	CASSPRTGPYTEAFF
.	.	TRBV28	TRBJ2-7	TGTGCCAGCAGTTTAGGCCCCGGGGGCGGGCGGGCCTACGAGCAGTACTTC	CASSLGPGGGRAYEQYF
.	once	TRBV28	TRBJ2-1	TGTGCCACCTCCCTTTACAATGAGCAGTTCTTC	CATSLYNEQFF
.	.	TRBV2	TRBJ2-6	TGTGCCAGCAGTGAGTTTTTCATCTCTGGGGCCAACGTCCTGACTTTC	CASSEFFISGANVLTF
.	.	TRBV29-1	TRBJ1-1	TGCAGCGTTGAAGAGAGTTGGACAGCTGCAGAGGGCACTGAAGCTTTCTTT	CSVEESWTAAEGTEAFF
.	.	TRBV2	TRBJ2-1	TGTGCCAGCAGGGGCGCTTTTGGCGACAATGAGCAGTTCTTC	CASRGAFGDNEQFF
.	.	TRBV19	TRBJ1-6	TGTGCCAGTATGGAGACAGAAAATTCACCCCTCCACTTT	CASMETENSPLHF
.	.	TRBV4-1	TRBJ2-3	TGCGCCAGCAGCCAAGATGACGGACTGGGCACAGATACGCAGTATTTT	CASSQDDGLGTDTQYF
TRBD2	.	TRBV19	TRBJ2-1	TGTGCCAGTAGTACCCCAAGCGGGAGGGACTACAATGAGCAGTTCTTC	CASSTPSGRDYNEQFF
TRBD1	.	TRBV27	TRBJ2-7	TGTGCCAGCAGTTTATCTTTGGGGACAGGGGCTTACGAGCAGTACTTC	CASSLSLGTGAYEQYF
.	.	TRBV28	TRBJ2-7	TGTGCCAGCAGTTCCGCGAAAGAGCAGTACTTC	CASSSAKEQYF
.	.	TRBV5-1	TRBJ2-7	TGCGCCAGCAGTGGTCCGGAGACCTACGAGCAGTACTTC	CASSGPETYEQYF
TRBD2	.	TRBV6-5	TRBJ2-1	TGTGCCAGCAGTACTAGCGGGAGCCATGAGCAGTTCTTC	CASSTSGSHEQFF
TRBD2	.	TRBV13	TRBJ2-3	TGTGCCAGCAGCTGGCGGGGACTAGCGGACACAGATACGCAGTATTTT	CASSWRGLADTDTQYF
TRBD1	.	TRBV27	TRBJ1-5	TGTGCCAGCAGGGGACAGGGTTTGGCCCAGCATTTT	CASRGQGLAQHF
.	.	TRBV28	TRBJ2-1	TGTGCCAGCAGCCAGGGGTGGAATGAGCAGTTCTTC	CASSQGWNEQFF
.	.	TRBV28	TRBJ1-5	TGTGCCAGCAGTTTCGGGGGTAGGGGCAATCAGCCCCAGCATTTT	CASSFGGRGNQPQHF
TRBD1	.	TRBV5-4	TRBJ1-2	TGTGCCAGCAGCCTTCCCGCCGGGACAGACTATGGCTACACCTTC	CASSLPAGTDYGYTF
TRBD1	.	TRBV28	TRBJ1-5	TGTGCCAGCAGTTCACCCCGGGACAGAGGAGACAATCAGCCCCAGCATTTT	CASSSPRDRGDNQPQHF
.	.	TRBV19	TRBJ2-6	TGTGCCAGTACGGATAAGGAGGGGTTCGGGATGGGGGCCAACGTCCTGACTTTC	CASTDKEGFGMGANVLTF
.	.	TRBV7-9	TRBJ1-2	TGTGCCAGCAGCTTAGGCTCAGGGGCGCAGGTTTATGGCTACACCTTC	CASSLGSGAQVYGYTF
TRBD2	.	TRBV27	TRBJ2-7	TGTGCCAGCAGCATAGCGGGGTACTACGAGCAGTACTTC	CASSIAGYYEQYF
TRBD2	.	TRBV28	TRBJ2-7	TGTGCCAGCAGTTTACCTAGCGGGAGCTCCTACGAGCAGTACTTC	CASSLPSGSSYEQYF
.	.	TRBV27	TRBJ1-1	TGTGCCAGCAGTTTATTGGGGGCAGCTGAAGCTTTCTTT	CASSLLGAAEAFF
.	.	TRBV7-9	TRBJ2-5	TGTGCCAGCAGCTTAGACCTGAACCAAGAGACCCAGTACTTC	CASSLDLNQETQYF
.	.	TRBV9	TRBJ2-7	TGTGCCAGCAGCCCAGGGTCCGGGGACGAGCAGTACTTC	CASSPGSGDEQYF
TRBD1	.	TRBV11-2	TRBJ2-4	TGTGCCAGCAGCTCCACAGGGGTACTAGCCAAAAACATTCAGTACTTC	CASSSTGVLAKNIQYF
TRBD2	.	TRBV7-9	TRBJ2-7	TGTGCCAGCAGCTTGGAGGTAGCGGGGGCCTACGAGCAGTACTTC	CASSLEVAGAYEQYF
.	.	TRBV30	TRBJ2-2	TGTGCCTGGAGAAAATTAGCGCTGAGGGCGAACACCGGGGAGCTGTTTTTT	CAWRKLALRANTGELFF
.	.	TRBV5-8	TRBJ1-2	TGTGCCAGCAGCCAAGTCATGACAGTAACTAACTATGGCTACACCTTC	CASSQVMTVTNYGYTF
.	.	TRBV19	TRBJ2-7	TGTGCCAGTAGTATAGATCTCTGGCTTAACGAGCAGTACTTC	CASSIDLWLNEQYF
.	.	TRBV10-2	TRBJ2-7	TGCGCCAGCAGTGAGGGGGGGACTTTAGCCTACGAGCAGTACTTC	CASSEGGTLAYEQYF
.	once	TRBV9	TRBJ2-3	TGTGCCAGCAGCGTAGGAATGAGTTTGCGCCTCACAGATACGCAGTATTTT	CASSVGMSLRLTDTQYF
TRBD2	few	TRBV7-9	TRBJ2-7	TGTGCCAGCAGCTATAGCGGGAGGCCCGAGCAGTACTTC	CASSYSGRPEQYF
.	.	TRBV2	TRBJ2-2	TGTGCCAGCAGGGCTAGCGATGCGAACACCGGGGAGCTGTTTTTT	CASRASDANTGELFF
.	.	TRBV19	TRBJ2-1	TGTGCCAGTAGTATGGAGCCTGGCTCCTACAATGAGCAGTTCTTC	CASSMEPGSYNEQFF
.	once	TRBV2	TRBJ1-4	TGTGCCAGCAGTCCGACAGGAAGAAATGAAAAACTGTTTTTT	CASSPTGRNEKLFF
TRBD2	.	TRBV27	TRBJ2-1	TGTGCCAGCAGTTCCTCCTGGCGGGGGGTTTACAATGAGCAGTTCTTC	CASSSSWRGVYNEQFF
TRBD1	once	TRBV6-1	TRBJ1-1	TGTGCCAGCACCTCCGACAGGGGAAGGCTTGAAGCTTTCTTT	CASTSDRGRLEAFF
.	.	TRBV6-1	TRBJ2-7	TGTGCCAGCAGTGAACACTACGAGCAGTACTTC	CASSEHYEQYF
.	.	TRBV9	TRBJ2-1	TGTGCCAGCAGCTTGAATACTGATAACTACAATGAGCAGTTCTTC	CASSLNTDNYNEQFF
TRBD2	.	TRBV19	TRBJ2-3	TGTGCCAGTAGTGACCTAGCGGGAGGTCTCACAGATACGCAGTATTTT	CASSDLAGGLTDTQYF
.	.	TRBV7-2	TRBJ2-7	TGTGCCAGCAGCGCCGGGGTCTTACTCTACGAGCAGTACTTC	CASSAGVLLYEQYF
TRBD2	.	TRBV6-6	TRBJ2-7	TGTGCCAGCAGTACGGGACTAGCGACCTACGAGCAGTACTTC	CASSTGLATYEQYF
.	.	TRBV9	TRBJ2-7	TGTGCCAGCAGCGTAGCGGGGGCCCAGCCCTACGAGCAGTACTTC	CASSVAGAQPYEQYF
.	.	TRBV20-1	TRBJ2-5	TGCAGTCGCTCATTCCTAGAGACCCAGTACTTC	CSRSFLETQYF
.	.	TRBV18	TRBJ2-1	TGTGCCAGCTCACTCGCGAGAGGGGAAGGGACATACAATGAGCAGTTCTTC	CASSLARGEGTYNEQFF
.	.	TRBV28	TRBJ2-1	TGTGCCAGCAGTTCCTATCGTTATACTGAGCAGTTCTTC	CASSSYRYTEQFF